These T cell receptor beta chains were read from a single sample in a study of tumor-infiltrating lymphocytes in primary liver carcinoma. TCRdb used MiXCR to reprocess the multiplex PCR reads, holding one entry per CDR3 protein. The sample lists roughly 120,000 distinct CDR3 sequences, around 62% occurring once. Source material: liver tumor tissue from sampling region 1. These receptors were obtained from a woman in her sixties with primary liver carcinoma and hepatitis B virus infection. Both conserved end residues are part of each CDR3. Fields, in order: V gene, clone size, J gene, D gene, CDR3 DNA, CDR3 protein. The D gene is left open where the match is weak. Clone size is not always given. Where it is, it says once, few, many or a class for expanded clones.

TRBV12-3/TRBV12-4,many,TRBJ2-7,-,TGTGCCAGCAGTTTCTCTAAAATTAGACGGCAGTACTTC,CASSFSKIRRQYF
TRBV14,-,TRBJ2-2,-,TGTGCCAGCAGCCCCGGAGGGACGGCGAACACCGGGGAGCTGTTTTTT,CASSPGGTANTGELFF
TRBV28,few,TRBJ2-3,TRBD2,TGTGCCAGCAGTTCCTTAGCGGGGGTTAGCACAGATACGCAGTATTTT,CASSSLAGVSTDTQYF
TRBV6-1,many,TRBJ2-3,TRBD2,TGTGCCAGCAGTAAGGGACTAGCGGGAGCAGATACGCAGTATTTT,CASSKGLAGADTQYF
TRBV11-3,-,TRBJ2-2,-,TGTGCCAGCAGCTTAGCGGGGGGCATCGGGGAGCTGTCTTTT,CASSLAGGIGELSF
TRBV11-2,-,TRBJ2-7,TRBD2,TGTGCCAGCACACGGGAGGTAGGTGGATCCTACGAGAAGTACTTC,CASTREVGGSYEKYF
TRBV10-2,-,TRBJ2-1,TRBD1,TGCGCCAGCTCACCCCGGGACAGAACCTACAATGAGCAGTTCTTC,CASSPRDRTYNEQFF
TRBV5-1,-,TRBJ2-2,-,TGCGCCAACAGCTCTTTGCCCCGGATGGGAACGAACACCGGGGAGCTGTTTTTT,CANSSLPRMGTNTGELFF
TRBV28,-,TRBJ2-7,-,TGTGCCAGCAGTACCAGGAGGCCCCCCTACGAGCAGTACTTC,CASSTRRPPYEQYF
TRBV29-1,many,TRBJ2-1,TRBD2,TGCAGCGTGGGGTGGCTAGCGGGAGATGGTGAGCAGTTCTTC,CSVGWLAGDGEQFF
TRBV28,few,TRBJ2-3,-,TGTGCCGGCAGCCTCGGGAGTGCATACGCAGATACGCAGTATTTT,CAGSLGSAYADTQYF
TRBV11-2,-,TRBJ1-3,-,TGTGCCAGCAGCTCGCGCCTCCCGACGGGTAGCTCTGGAAACACCATATATTTT,CASSSRLPTGSSGNTIYF
TRBV7-9,few,TRBJ2-7,TRBD1,TGTGCCAGCAGCTCACAGGGGGCGTTCTACGAGCAGTACTTC,CASSSQGAFYEQYF
TRBV11-2,-,TRBJ2-7,-,TGTGCCAGCAGTTCAGCGTCGGGGGCAGTAGGCTACGAGCAGTACTTC,CASSSASGAVGYEQYF
TRBV28,-,TRBJ2-5,TRBD1,TGTGTCAGCAGCCTACAGGGGCGCGTGGAGACCCAGTACTTC,CVSSLQGRVETQYF
TRBV6-1,-,TRBJ2-7,-,TGTGCCAGCAGTGAAAGAGATGGCGGTGCGAGTCACGAGCAGTGTTTC,CASSERDGGASHEQCF
TRBV6-1,many,TRBJ2-3,TRBD2,TGTGCCAGCTCAGCGGGAGTCTTCACAGATACGCAGTATTTT,CASSAGVFTDTQYF
TRBV4-2,many,TRBJ1-1,TRBD1,TGTGCCAGCAGCCCAGGCAGGGGGAGGGCTTTCTTT,CASSPGRGRAFF
TRBV6-1,many,TRBJ2-1,TRBD2,TGTGCCAGCGGGAGACTAGCATCCGAGCAGTTCTTC,CASGRLASEQFF
TRBV5-1,-,TRBJ2-3,TRBD1,TGCGCCAGCAAGGGACAGAACACAGATACGCAGTATTTT,CASKGQNTDTQYF
TRBV12-3/TRBV12-4,many,TRBJ1-2,TRBD1,TGTGCCAGCAGGAGGGACAGGAGTAACTATGGCTACACCTTC,CASRRDRSNYGYTF
TRBV28,-,TRBJ2-7,-,TGTGCCAGCAGTCCTTCCGTTGCTGGGACCTACGAGCAGTATTTC,CASSPSVAGTYEQYF
TRBV5-1,few,TRBJ2-1,TRBD1,TGCGCCAGCAGGGGGGGGACAGGGCGAAGCTCCTACAATGAGCAGTTCTTC,CASRGGTGRSSYNEQFF
TRBV6-5,many,TRBJ1-2,TRBD1,TGTGCCAGCAGTGCAGCCGGGACAGGGCTCGGGAGAGGCTACACCTTC,CASSAAGTGLGRGYTF
TRBV29-1,-,TRBJ1-1,-,TGCGGCGTTGAACAATCGGCTGGAAGGACTGAAGCTTTCTTT,CGVEQSAGRTEAFF
TRBV6-5,once,TRBJ2-7,-,TGTGCCAGCAGCCATACTAGTAGAGCCTACGAGCAGTACTTC,CASSHTSRAYEQYF
TRBV5-1,few,TRBJ2-5,TRBD2,TGCGCCAGCAGCTTGAGGGGCGGGAGCCACCAAGAGACCCAGTACTTC,CASSLRGGSHQETQYF
TRBV29-1,-,TRBJ1-2,-,TGCAGCGTTCCAGGGTACGATGGCTACACCTTC,CSVPGYDGYTF
TRBV12-3/TRBV12-4,-,TRBJ2-1,TRBD2,TGTGCTAGTAGAGACGAGCGGGAGGCCCCCAATGAGCTGTTCTTC,CASRDEREAPNELFF
TRBV29-1,-,TRBJ2-5,TRBD1,TGCAGCGTTGAACGCAGGGGGTATATTGGAGAGACCCAGTACTTC,CSVERRGYIGETQYF
TRBV11-3,-,TRBJ2-1,TRBD1,TGTACCTGCAGCCCCGGGACAGGGGGCAACTACGAGCAGTTCTTC,CTCSPGTGGNYEQFF
TRBV29-1,many,TRBJ2-3,TRBD2,TGCAGCGTTGCGCGGGGGGCCACAGATACGCAGTATTTT,CSVARGATDTQYF
TRBV7-2,once,TRBJ2-3,-,TGTGCCAGCAGCTTAGGTGGGAGAGCCACAGATACGCAGTATTTT,CASSLGGRATDTQYF
TRBV11-1,few,TRBJ2-1,-,TGTGCCAGCAGCCAACAGGGATCCACGCTCTCCTACAATGAGCAGTTCTTC,CASSQQGSTLSYNEQFF
TRBV6-6,many,TRBJ2-1,TRBD2,TGTGCCAGCAGTTATCCGACTAGCGGGGGTCCCTACAATGAGCAGTTCTTC,CASSYPTSGGPYNEQFF
TRBV28,-,TRBJ1-2,TRBD1,TGTGCCAGCAGTGACAGGGGGCGGAAGGGCTACACCTTC,CASSDRGRKGYTF
TRBV10-3,-,TRBJ1-5,-,TGTGCCATCTCGACGACAAATCAGCCCCAGTATTTC,CAISTTNQPQYF
TRBV28,-,TRBJ1-3,TRBD1,TGTGCCAGCAGCACACTAACGCGGACAGGACTGCGGAACACCATATATTTT,CASSTLTRTGLRNTIYF
TRBV29-1,-,TRBJ2-6,-,TGCAACGTGCTTATCCGCGACAGCAGTGATAACGTCCTGACTTTC,CNVLIRDSSDNVLTF
TRBV6-6,many,TRBJ2-7,-,TGTGCCAACGTTGGAGGGTGCTCCTACGAGCAGTACTTC,CANVGGCSYEQYF
TRBV5-4,-,TRBJ2-5,-,TGTGCCAGCAGCGGCGGCGGGACACCACAAGAGACCCGGTACTTC,CASSGGGTPQETRYF
TRBV29-1,-,TRBJ1-2,-,TGTAGCGTTGCCCGGGGAGCGGGCGCTCGCGGCTACACCTTC,CSVARGAGARGYTF
TRBV28,-,TRBJ2-5,-,TGTGCCAGCAGCCTTGAGCAGGACCCAGCGGAGACCCAGTACTTC,CASSLEQDPAETQYF
TRBV11-3,-,TRBJ2-1,-,TGTGCCGGCAGCCCCCGGGGTAGTGGGAACAATGAGCAGTTCTTC,CAGSPRGSGNNEQFF
TRBV7-3,-,TRBJ1-5,-,TGTGCCAGCAGCGAGCACCCCAATCAGCCCCAGCATTTT,CASSEHPNQPQHF
TRBV11-2,-,TRBJ2-1,TRBD1,TGTGCCAGTGGCTACCCCGACAGGGGGGGGAATGAGCAGTTCTTC,CASGYPDRGGNEQFF
TRBV11-1,medium-sized,TRBJ2-2,-,TGTGCCAGCAGCTTGAGGGCCGGGGGATCCGGGGAGCTGTTTTTT,CASSLRAGGSGELFF
TRBV24-1,-,TRBJ2-5,-,TGTGCCACCAGCTCCTCAGGGCCCCCGTACCAAGAGACCCAGTACTTC,CATSSSGPPYQETQYF
TRBV6-2/TRBV6-3,few,TRBJ2-5,TRBD2,TGTGCCAGCAGTTACCAGGGACTAGCGGGAGGAGAGTCCCAGTACTTC,CASSYQGLAGGESQYF
TRBV11-2,-,TRBJ2-2,-,TGTGCGAGCAGCTTAGATGGGACTGGTGAGTTGTTTTTT,CASSLDGTGELFF
TRBV19,many,TRBJ2-4,-,TGTGCCAGTACCGACGGGAAACGCATTCAGTACTTC,CASTDGKRIQYF
TRBV14,many,TRBJ1-6,-,TGTGCCAGCAGCTCCGACAGTTACTATTCACCCCTCCACTTT,CASSSDSYYSPLHF
TRBV7-8,-,TRBJ2-7,-,TGTGCCAACAGCTCACCCGTGAGTGAGGAGTACTTC,CANSSPVSEEYF
TRBV4-1,-,TRBJ2-3,-,TGCGCCAGGAGCCAAAGGTTGGCCACAGATACACAGTATTTT,CARSQRLATDTQYF
TRBV11-2,many,TRBJ2-2,-,TGTGCCAGCAGCTTAGACCCCGAAGGGGCGAACACCGGGGAGCTGTTTTTT,CASSLDPEGANTGELFF